Shown below are 16 T cell receptor beta chains from a single sample sequenced in a study of beta chain features in type 1 diabetes. Study observations and caveats: Type 1 diabetes patients showed a moderate but significant shortening of TCRB CDR3s in all four CD4+ subsets.

What was sequenced were expressed TCRB transcripts, since all of the isolated RNA had been reverse transcribed. Using immunoSEQ multiplex PCR, the repertoire was profiled, and TCRdb retains in-frame clones only, with some absent. Among around 600,000 clones, 12% were seen once, and the ten largest hold more than 0.09%. Antigen specificity for these receptors is unknown. Material for sequencing was naive CD4+ T cells from blood. The receptors were gathered from a man younger than 45 with type 1 diabetes.

In this sample, this clone turned up a few times. V usage is TRBV5-4 and J usage is TRBJ2-3, with 9 bases matching TRBD1. Losses at the gene ends were 4 bases for V and 5 bases for J; bases not matched to a gene: 14. Per the germline V gene, CDR1 is SGHNT and CDR2 is YYREEE (reference sequence). This CDR3 is built from 17 residues. The CDR3 here is CASSPLTGQGMEDTQYF. Here the CDR3 DNA reads TGTGCCAGCAGCCCCCTAACTGGACAGGGGATGGAAGATACGCAGTATTTT.

This clone showed up just a few times. The gene calls are TRBV7-2 and TRBJ2-7; TRBD1 or TRBD2 may be the D gene (5 bases each). V lost 3 bases and J 0 bases, leaving 9 bases between the germline ends. Germline CDR1 reads SGHTA; CDR2 reads FQGNSA. The CDR3 is made up of 14 amino acids. CDR3 in amino acids: CASSFGGTSYEQYF. CDR3 coding DNA: TGTGCCAGCAGCTTTGGGGGAACCTCCTACGAGCAGTACTTC.

The chain employs TRBV13 and TRBJ2-1, with unresolved D. The CDR3 loop spans 13 amino acids. CDR1 and CDR2 (germline): PRHDT, FYEKMQ (reference sequence). V was clipped by 5 bases and J by 2 bases, with 7 bases between them. The CDR3 nucleotides read TGTGCCAGCAGCCACGGAACCTACAATGAGCAGTTCTTC. The encoded protein is CASSHGTYNEQFF.

This clone came up a few times. The rearrangement joins TRBV19 to TRBJ1-4; D is undetermined. The CDR3 contains 14 residues. Trimming cost V 3 bases and J 7 bases, with 12 bases left between them. Germline CDR1 and CDR2: LNHDA and SQIVND (reference sequence). Written as DNA, the CDR3 is TGTGCCAGTAGTATTCAACCAGATCTTGAAAAACTGTTTTTT. Its translation is CASSIQPDLEKLFF. Together with reference TRBV19 and TRBJ1-4, the CDR3 gives the full variable domain: DGGITQSPKYLFRKEGQNVTLSCEQNLNHDAMYWYRQDPGQGLRLIYYSQIVNDFQKGDIAEGYSVSREKKESFPLTVTSAQKNPTAFYLCASSIQPDLEKLFFGSGTQLSVL.

The chain has TRBV7-2 and TRBJ1-2; D may be TRBD1 (6 bases). The CDR3 length is 15 residues. V was clipped by 5 bases and J by 4 bases, with 17 bases between them. Germline V lookup: CDR1 SGHTA, CDR2 FQGNSA. CDR3 coding DNA: TGTGCCAGCAGCCAGAACAGGGAAACCTTCTATGGCTACACCTTC. It is translated as CASSQNRETFYGYTF. Variable domain in full (rest from reference TRBV7-2 and TRBJ1-2): GAGVSQSPSNKVTEKGKDVELRCDPISGHTALYWYRQSLGQGLEFLIYFQGNSAPDKSGLPSDRFSAERTGGSVSTLTIQRTQQEDSAVYLCASSQNRETFYGYTFGSGTRLTVV.

The table lists this clone with a few counts. The gene calls are TRBV5-4 and TRBJ1-2; possible D gene TRBD1, 6 bases. V was clipped by 5 bases and J by 8 bases, with 16 bases between them. Germline V lookup: CDR1 SGHNT, CDR2 YYREEE (reference sequence). The CDR3 is 13 residues long. DNA for the CDR3: TGTGCCAGCAGACCGACAGGTGGGGCGGGCTACACCTTC. Translation: CASRPTGGAGYTF.

This clone was detected a few times. The rearrangement links TRBV6-6 to TRBJ2-5; D unresolved. The CDR3 covers 12 residues. V was cut by 5 bases and J by 0 bases, with 4 bases left in between. Looked up from germline, CDR1 is MNHNY and CDR2 is SVGAGI (reference sequence). The CDR3 protein is CASSQYQETQYF. Here the CDR3 DNA reads TGTGCCAGCAGTCAGTACCAAGAGACCCAGTACTTC.

The rearrangement joins TRBV9 to TRBJ1-2, with unresolved D. Between the trimmed V and J ends, which lost 0 bases and 9 bases, there was a span of 21 bases. Germline assignment: CDR1 SGDLS and CDR2 YYNGEE. This CDR3 contains 16 residues. The CDR3 loop is CASSVDVGGVGARYTF. The CDR3 nucleotides are TGTGCCAGCAGCGTAGATGTCGGAGGCGTCGGCGCTCGCTACACCTTC. The full variable domain, its missing parts supplied by reference TRBV9 and TRBJ1-2, is DSGVTQTPKHLITATGQRVTLRCSPRSGDLSVYWYQQSLDQGLQFLIQYYNGEERAKGNILERFSAQQFPDLHSELNLSSLELGDSALYFCASSVDVGGVGARYTFGSGTRLTVV.

This rearrangement joins TRBV7-2 to TRBJ2-2; D gene ambiguous. V lost 1 base and J 8 bases, leaving 11 bases between the germline ends. This CDR3 has 14 amino acids. Germline CDR1 reads SGHTA; CDR2 reads FQGNSA. CDR3 in DNA: TGTGCCAGCAGCTTAGACATCCCTCCAGGGGAGCTGTTTTTT. As protein: CASSLDIPPGELFF.

This clone has only a few counts. J is TRBJ2-5 and V is TRBV29-1; D is perhaps TRBD1 or TRBD2 (5 bases each). V lost 3 bases and J 1 base, leaving 9 bases between the germline ends. This CDR3 contains 13 residues. CDR1 SQVTM and CDR2 ANQGSEA come from the germline V gene. The CDR3 DNA reads TGCAGCGTTGACGGGGCAGCCCAAGAGACCCAGTACTTC. Translating gives CSVDGAAQETQYF.

CDR3 bases: TGCAGCGTTGCCGGACTAGCGGTGGAGACCCAGTACTTC. Amino acids: CSVAGLAVETQYF. The rearrangement joins TRBV29-1 to TRBJ2-5; 10 bases line up with TRBD2. CDR1 is SQVTM, CDR2 ANQGSEA, per germline. This CDR3 spans 13 amino acids. The junction had 4 bases not matched to a gene; V was cut back by 4 bases and J by 5 bases.

J is TRBJ2-2 and V is TRBV5-4; tentative D call: TRBD1 (5 bases). V was trimmed by 4 bases and J by 6 bases, leaving 13 bases between them. CDR3 size: 14 residues. CDR1 is SGHNT and CDR2 is YYREEE in the germline V gene (reference sequence). This CDR3 reads CASSLDQGAGELFF. The CDR3 bases are TGTGCCAGCAGCCTAGATCAGGGCGCCGGGGAGCTGTTTTTT.

This clone was found a few times. The V call is TRBV7-8, the J call TRBJ1-2; tentative D call: TRBD1 (5 bases). Per germline, CDR1 SGHVS and CDR2 FQNEAQ. V lost 5 bases to trimming and J lost 8 bases, with 15 bases between them. This CDR3 is 13 amino acids long. Here the CDR3 DNA reads TGTGCCAGCAGCGCCGGGGCATTATGGGGCTACACCTTC. Protein product: CASSAGALWGYTF.

V gene TRBV5-6 combines with J gene TRBJ2-3, with 12 bases matching TRBD1. V lost 2 bases to trimming and J lost 4 bases; unmatched junction nucleotides: 2. Per the germline V gene, CDR1 is SGHDT and CDR2 is YYEEEE. The CDR3 consists of 15 residues. The CDR3 spells CASSFGTGGPDTQYF. Here the CDR3 DNA reads TGTGCCAGCAGCTTCGGGACAGGGGGCCCAGATACGCAGTATTTT. Complete variable domain (other parts from reference TRBV5-6 and TRBJ2-3): DAGVTQSPTHLIKTRGQQVTLRCSPKSGHDTVSWYQQALGQGPQFIFQYYEEEERQRGNFPDRFSGHQFPNYSSELNVNALLLGDSALYLCASSFGTGGPDTQYFGPGTRLTVL.

In this sample, this clone turned up a few times. The chain couples TRBV29-1 to TRBJ2-7, with a possible D match to TRBD1 (6 bases). This CDR3 is built from 14 residues. Germline V gene data show CDR1 as SQVTM and CDR2 as ANQGSEA. V shed 0 bases and J shed 12 bases, with 21 bases lying between them. CDR3 protein: CSVEDNHSGQLRYF. CDR3 in DNA: TGCAGCGTTGAAGATAATCACTCGGGACAACTTCGGTACTTC.

The chain joins TRBV11-2 to TRBJ2-1; 13 bases align to TRBD2. The CDR3 consists of 15 residues. CDR1 SGHAT and CDR2 FQNNGV come from the germline V gene. The trim removed 3 bases at V and 6 bases at J, leaving 2 bases unmatched. The CDR3, as DNA: TGTGCCAGCAGCTTCACTAGCGGGGGGGCCAATGAGCAGTTCTTC. This translates into CASSFTSGGANEQFF.